In its sample, the clone carrying this T cell receptor beta chain was seen once. This sample is drawn from a study of blood T cell repertoires in COVID-19. In the study overall: There were acute and convalescent COVID-19 samples, and they came from the United States, Italy and Spain.

Germline V gene sequence: CDR1 LNHDA, CDR2 SQIVND (reference sequence). Trimming removed 7 bases from V and 3 bases from J, with 15 bases in between. This CDR3 has 15 residues. The table came from immunoSEQ multiplex PCR; TCRdb's copy has only in-frame clones and leaves some out. The sample yields approximately 380,000 clones, approximately 89% seen once. The J gene is TRBJ1-4, the V gene TRBV19; D is perhaps TRBD1 (6 bases). Sequenced input: PBMCs or T cells enriched from blood (not recorded which). The TCR originated in a middle-aged woman who had been exposed to COVID-19. CDR3 nucleotides: TGTGCCAGTATGGGGGCGGGTTGGCCTAATGAAAAACTGTTTTTT. This translates into CASMGAGWPNEKLFF. Together with reference TRBV19 and TRBJ1-4, the CDR3 gives the full variable domain: DGGITQSPKYLFRKEGQNVTLSCEQNLNHDAMYWYRQDPGQGLRLIYYSQIVNDFQKGDIAEGYSVSREKKESFPLTVTSAQKNPTAFYLCASMGAGWPNEKLFFGSGTQLSVL.